These 2 T cell receptor beta chains originate from one sample sequenced in a study of cytomegalovirus exposure and HLA in healthy donors. The PCR had 60 Vbeta and 13 Jbeta primers. The table came from immunoSEQ multiplex PCR; TCRdb's copy has only in-frame clones and leaves some out. The sample lists approximately 92,000 clones; roughly 73% were seen once. The sample was PBMCs. These receptors all come from a man aged 45-65 years in good health and CMV-seropositive.

Regarding this clone: Germline is not matched at one junction end, which may reflect a read error. V gene TRBV10-3 combines with J gene TRBJ1-2; D not certain. CDR1 is ENHRY and CDR2 is SYGVKD in the germline V gene. The CDR3 has 13 amino acids. The DNA of the CDR3 is TGTGCCATCAGCGAGTCAGGACTCTATGGCTACCCCTTC. Translating it yields CAISESGLYGYPF.

The chain recombines TRBV10-3 with TRBJ1-6; D ambiguous. With 2 bases removed from V and 9 bases from J, the gap between germline ends came to 14 bases. In germline, CDR1 is ENHRY, CDR2 SYGVKD. The length of the CDR3 is 15 residues. In DNA form, the CDR3 reads TGTGCCATCAGTGAGGAGGACTCCCCTGGTTCACCCCTCCACTTT. Translation: CAISEEDSPGSPLHF.